These 7 T cell receptor beta chains were sequenced from one sample in a study of cytomegalovirus exposure and HLA in healthy donors. The PCR ran on 60 Vbeta and 13 Jbeta primers. Libraries were prepared by immunoSEQ multiplex PCR; TCRdb keeps only in-frame clonotypes and omits some of them. The sample has 150,000 or so clones, around 82% seen once. Specimen: PBMCs. The receptors shown here come from a man aged 45-65 years in good health and CMV-seronegative.

The J gene is TRBJ1-5, the V gene TRBV18, with D tentatively TRBD1 (6 bases). Germline CDR1 KGHSH, CDR2 LQKENI. The CDR3 sequence is 15 residues long. Deletions cut 5 bases from V and 3 bases from J, with 14 bases between. The CDR3 loop is CASSGSGGLNQPQHF. The CDR3 DNA sequence: TGTGCCAGCTCAGGGAGTGGGGGCCTCAATCAGCCCCAGCATTTT.

V gene TRBV6-1 combines with J gene TRBJ2-7; D is ambiguous. The CDR3 is 13 amino acids. Germline CDR1 is MNHNS and CDR2 is SASEGT. V was clipped by 0 bases and J by 4 bases, with 7 bases between them. In DNA, the CDR3 is TGTGCCAGCAGTGAAGCGAGAGGATACGAGCAGTACTTC. This gives the protein CASSEARGYEQYF.

The chain uses TRBV28 and TRBJ1-3; D ambiguous. Looked up from germline, CDR1 is MDHEN and CDR2 is SYDVKM. This CDR3 has 12 residues. With 11 bases removed from V and 0 bases from J, the gap between germline ends came to 8 bases. CDR3 protein: CAPRSSGNTIYF. In DNA form, the CDR3 reads TGTGCCCCAAGGAGCTCTGGAAACACCATATATTTT.

In this sample, this clone turned up a few times. V and J are TRBV5-6 and TRBJ1-1, with D maybe TRBD1 (5 bases). The CDR3 spans 13 residues. The V end was cut by 4 bases, the J end by 2 bases, with 9 bases between. The germline V gene has CDR1 SGHDT and CDR2 YYEEEE. The DNA for the CDR3 is TGTGCCAGCAGCCAGACAGTTAACACTGAAGCTTTCTTT. Translation: CASSQTVNTEAFF. Combining the CDR3 with reference TRBV5-6 and TRBJ1-1 gives the whole variable domain DAGVTQSPTHLIKTRGQQVTLRCSPKSGHDTVSWYQQALGQGPQFIFQYYEEEERQRGNFPDRFSGHQFPNYSSELNVNALLLGDSALYLCASSQTVNTEAFFGQGTRLTVV.

The J gene is TRBJ2-7, the V gene TRBV4-1; no clear D gene. The CDR3 is 14 residues long. Per germline, CDR1 MGHRA and CDR2 YSYEKL. Trimming removed 1 base at V and 2 bases at J, with 9 bases between. CDR3 nucleotides: TGCGCCAGCAGCCAAGTGATAGGAGCCTACGAGCAGTACTTC. Protein: CASSQVIGAYEQYF.

The chain links TRBV19 to TRBJ1-5; perhaps TRBD1 as D (5 bases). Germline CDR1 reads LNHDA; CDR2 reads SQIVND (reference sequence). The V and J ends lost 7 bases and 5 bases respectively, with 18 bases between them. The CDR3 covers 15 residues. The CDR3 loop is CASIPGHRWDQPQHF. The CDR3 coding sequence is TGTGCCAGTATCCCCGGACACCGCTGGGATCAGCCCCAGCATTTT.

The gene calls are TRBV5-6 and TRBJ2-2; the D is unclear. Trimming took 2 bases from V and 0 from J, leaving 17 bases between them. Looked up from germline, CDR1 is SGHDT and CDR2 is YYEEEE. CDR3 length: 18 amino acids. In nucleotides, the CDR3 is TGTGCCAGCAGCTTCCCCCGAGTCGGTAGCTCGAACACCGGGGAGCTGTTTTTT. Its protein product is CASSFPRVGSSNTGELFF.